The clone carrying this T cell receptor (beta chain) was recorded once. The sample contains more than one DNA sequence encoding this CDR3. These data come from a study of blood T cell repertoires in COVID-19. Study-level background: The samples span acute and convalescent COVID-19 from the United States, Italy and Spain. In each case, the material was cDNA or gDNA derived from T cells, B-cell-depleted T cells, or PBMCs.

Authors' data handling: Using reference gene primer amplification, nucleated cell counts were estimated. Using immunoSEQ multiplex PCR, the repertoire was profiled, and TCRdb retains in-frame clones only, with some absent. V and J calls and clone size are those listed in that table; D and trimming were worked out from the DNA. The table has fewer than 700,000 clones, less than 90% seen once. Losses at the gene ends were 3 bases for V and 8 bases for J; bases not matched to a gene: 4. Germline V gene sequence: CDR1 KGHDR, CDR2 SFDVKD. The CDR3 is 14 residues long. The chain carries TRBV24-1 and TRBJ2-1, with 9 positions matching TRBD2. This TCR was recovered from a woman between 50 and 59 years old with COVID-19, enrolled during active disease. Sequencing was carried out using peripheral blood. CDR3 sequence: CATSDGGGGHEQFF. CDR3 nucleotide sequence: TGTGCCACCAGTGATGGCGGGGGGGGGCATGAGCAGTTCTTC.